This note documents a single T cell receptor beta chain sequence. TCRdb passed the 5' RACE reads through MiXCR, listing each CDR3 protein once. The sample shows roughly 310,000 distinct CDR3 sequences, more than 15% of them seen only once. The record originates from a study of T-cell memory formation after mild COVID-19. V lost 5 bases and J lost 6, with 11 bases in between. This CDR3 region has 12 residues. Germline V gene data show CDR1 as SGHNT and CDR2 as YENEEA. The receptor was derived from a man aged 18 to 29 who had mild COVID-19 (a few samples of this study predate the infection). Cell type and time point are not known. The V call is TRBV11-3, the J call TRBJ2-7; D uncertain. The source material was PBMCs or a T cell subset sorted from them (not recorded which). The CDR3 sequence is CASSARWGEQYF. For the CDR3, the DNA is TGTGCCAGCAGCGCCCGATGGGGCGAGCAGTACTTC.